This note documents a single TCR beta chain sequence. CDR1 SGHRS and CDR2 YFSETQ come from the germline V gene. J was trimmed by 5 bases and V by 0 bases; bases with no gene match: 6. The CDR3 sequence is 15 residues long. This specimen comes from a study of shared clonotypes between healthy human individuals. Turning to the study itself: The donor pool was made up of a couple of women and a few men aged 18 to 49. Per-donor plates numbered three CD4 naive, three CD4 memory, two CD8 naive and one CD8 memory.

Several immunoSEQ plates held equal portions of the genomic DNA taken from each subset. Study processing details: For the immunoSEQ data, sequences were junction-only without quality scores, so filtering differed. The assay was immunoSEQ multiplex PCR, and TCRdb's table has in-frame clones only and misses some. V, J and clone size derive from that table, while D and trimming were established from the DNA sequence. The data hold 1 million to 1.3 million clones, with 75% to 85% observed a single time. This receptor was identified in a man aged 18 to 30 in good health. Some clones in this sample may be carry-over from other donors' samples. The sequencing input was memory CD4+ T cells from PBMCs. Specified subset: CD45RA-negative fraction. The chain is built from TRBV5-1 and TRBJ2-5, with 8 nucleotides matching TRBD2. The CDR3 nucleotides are TGCGCCAGCAGCTTGGAAGTTACGGGAGGGGAGACCCAGTACTTC. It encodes CASSLEVTGGETQYF.